The sequence of this T cell receptor (beta chain) was determined in a study of tumor-infiltrating T cells and Merkel cell polyomavirus. Study background: The T cells studied were KLL-specific CD8+ cells against Merkel polyomavirus. Patients received varied, non-standardized chemotherapy, radiation and immunotherapies. Study-level points and caveats: T cells against other Merkel cell polyomavirus epitopes were not captured. Among a few hundred unique KLL-specific TRB sequences, only one clonotype was public.

The method was immunoSEQ multiplex PCR; TCRdb's version includes in-frame clones alone and lacks a portion of them. The sample contains around 3,000 clones, about four fifths of which appear only once. With respect to this clone: Its specificity is not known.

Every patient's tumor was robustly positive for Merkel cell polyomavirus Large T antigen on immunohistochemistry. Material: tumor tissue. This TCR derives from a man in his forties or fifties with Merkel cell carcinoma.

CDR3 sequence: CAISESAGSLNTEAFF. The CDR3 DNA follows: TGTGCCATCAGTGAGTCGGCAGGGTCCTTGAACACTGAAGCTTTCTTT. The rearrangement uses TRBV10-3 and TRBJ1-1; perhaps TRBD1 as D (5 bases). The CDR3 is 16 amino acids. The V end was cut by 0 bases, the J end by 0 bases, with 11 bases between. The germline gives CDR1 ENHRY, CDR2 SYGVKD.